Listed below are T cell receptor beta chains from one sample, sequenced in a study of molecular identifiers for immune sequencing clone quantification. One entry per CDR3 protein, called by TCRdb with MiXCR from the PCR reads. The profile shows some 100,000 distinct CDR3 sequences, 36% of them singletons. The sample comprised naive CD8+ T cells from blood, with Jurkat cell RNA spiked in. The receptor set was obtained from a human donor in good health. Some libraries in this study had Jurkat cell RNA spiked in. Both conserved end residues are trimmed from each CDR3. A D gene is named only where the DNA matches it firmly.

V gene	J gene	D gene	CDR3 protein
TRBV27	TRBJ2-7	-	ASSLGTLWVEQY
TRBV7-9	TRBJ2-6	TRBD2	ASSLVPAGDPGANVLT
TRBV28	TRBJ2-5	TRBD2	ASSLNRGGSGSPETQY
TRBV15	TRBJ2-3	TRBD2	ATSSLLPGLAGSTDTQY
TRBV27	TRBJ2-2	-	ASKFIGSGTGELF
TRBV29-1	TRBJ2-2	TRBD1	SAGQGYTGELF
TRBV29-1	TRBJ2-7	-	SVFNSYEQY
TRBV28	TRBJ2-1	-	ASSMVLIPFNEQF
TRBV5-5	TRBJ2-7	-	ASSLGGAPSYEQY
TRBV7-9	TRBJ2-7	TRBD2	ASSLVVLAGGAAVHEQY
TRBV12-3/TRBV12-4	TRBJ2-3	TRBD2	ASRSWGEGTLDTQY
TRBV10-2	TRBJ2-3	-	ASKGGLSTDTQY
TRBV24-1	TRBJ1-5	-	ATSPRQGNQPQH
TRBV29-1	TRBJ2-7	-	SVEVVQGNYEQY
TRBV29-1	TRBJ2-1	TRBD2	SVDQAGGTYNEQF
TRBV28	TRBJ2-7	-	AGSPGGYEQY
TRBV12-3/TRBV12-4	TRBJ1-2	TRBD1	ASRGGQGAVGYA
TRBV11-2	TRBJ1-1	-	ASSLDGRGTEAF
TRBV20-1	TRBJ2-4	-	SANTGSLAINIQY
TRBV19	TRBJ1-5	-	ASSMPGQPQH
TRBV21-1	TRBJ2-3	-	ASSILWVGDTQY
TRBV5-6	TRBJ2-7	-	ASSLEDIPSYEQY
TRBV25-1	TRBJ2-3	-	ASSVGVLTDTQY
TRBV18	TRBJ2-7	-	ASSQGVGQY
TRBV13	TRBJ2-7	TRBD2	ASSLTSGRPYEQY
TRBV3-1	TRBJ2-7	TRBD1	ASSRGQGAYEQY
TRBV5-6	TRBJ2-1	-	ASSFVGAEQF
TRBV29-1	TRBJ2-1	-	SHSGGEQF